This T cell receptor beta chain was recovered during a study of Graves' ophthalmopathy and Graves' hyperthyroidism. Whole-study findings and limits: In blood appeared most of the expanded thyroid clonotypes whose frequency exceeded 0.001.

Other autoimmune diseases, uncontrolled infections, pregnancy or lactation excluded patients from enrollment. This clonotype occurred many times. Its antigen is not identified. RNA transcripts yielded amplified TCR beta CDR3 regions. HTBI primers were used in a first-round RT-PCR, which preceded a second-round multiplex PCR. TCRdb fed the multiplex PCR reads into MiXCR, producing one record per CDR3 protein. The sample shows hundreds of thousands of distinct CDR3 sequences, 35% to 50% of them seen only once. This TCR was sampled from an adult man with Graves' ophthalmopathy. Specimen: peripheral blood.

For the CDR3, the DNA is TGTGCCAGCAGCCCCGCAGGGAACACTGAAGCTTTCTTT. As protein: CASSPAGNTEAFF. V usage is TRBV7-9 and J usage is TRBJ1-1; no definite D call. V lost 5 bases to trimming and J lost 1 base, with 8 bases between them. CDR1 SEHNR and CDR2 FQNEAQ come from the germline V gene (reference sequence). The CDR3 loop spans 13 amino acids.